The 17 T cell receptor beta chains below were found in one sample sequenced in a study of blood T cell repertoires in COVID-19. Measured with immunoSEQ multiplex PCR; TCRdb has only the in-frame clones, and not every one. The data hold roughly 150,000 clones, with approximately 85% observed a single time. The sequencing input was peripheral blood. The source is a woman aged 60-70 years with COVID-19, enrolled during active disease.

The sample holds a few counts of this clone. The gene calls are TRBV5-6 and TRBJ2-2, with 8 bases that match TRBD2. J was trimmed by 4 bases and V by 4 bases; bases with no gene match: 9. CDR1 is SGHDT, CDR2 YYEEEE, per germline. This CDR3 spans 16 amino acids. The CDR3 is CASSKLAALVTGELFF. As DNA, the CDR3 is TGTGCCAGCAGCAAACTAGCGGCACTTGTCACCGGGGAGCTGTTTTTT.

This clone was seen repeatedly, ten times or more. V gene TRBV5-5 combines with J gene TRBJ1-5; no definite D call. The germline V gene has CDR1 SGHKS and CDR2 YYEKEE (reference sequence). V was trimmed by 1 base and J by 1 base, leaving 6 bases between them. This CDR3 is built from 14 residues. CDR3 loop: CASSLYKSNQPQHF. For the CDR3, the DNA is TGTGCCAGCAGCTTGTACAAAAGCAATCAGCCCCAGCATTTT.

A word on this clone: The same CDR3 is also encoded by other DNA sequences in this sample. This chain uses TRBV2 with TRBJ1-5; D is perhaps TRBD1 (6 bases). Germline V gives CDR1 SNHLY, CDR2 FYNNEI. CDR3 length equals 14 residues. The V end was cut by 5 bases, the J end by 3 bases, with 11 bases between. Here the CDR3 DNA reads TGTGCCAGCAGTCCGACAGGTTTCAATCAGCCCCAGCATTTT. Protein sequence: CASSPTGFNQPQHF. The complete variable domain, with remaining parts taken from reference TRBV2 and TRBJ1-5, reads EPEVTQTPSHQVTQMGQEVILRCVPISNHLYFYWYRQILGQKVEFLVSFYNNEISEKSEIFDDQFSVERPDGSNFTLKIRSTKLEDSAMYFCASSPTGFNQPQHFGDGTRLSIL.

V gene TRBV5-6 combines with J gene TRBJ1-1; D gene ambiguous. Trimming stripped 2 bases from V and 3 bases from J, with 17 bases between. CDR3 length equals 16 residues. Germline V CDR1 and CDR2: SGHDT, YYEEEE. CDR3 in DNA: TGTGCCAGCAGCTTTCCACCTCGACAACGGTACACTGAAGCTTTCTTT. Its protein is CASSFPPRQRYTEAFF.

The chain couples TRBV5-1 to TRBJ2-4, with D possibly being TRBD2 (6 bases). The length of the CDR3 is 16 residues. Germline CDR1 and CDR2: SGHRS and YFSETQ. With 4 bases removed from V and 0 bases from J, the gap between germline ends came to 14 bases. CDR3 sequence (DNA): TGCGCCAGCAGCCCGGGGAGGAGTTTAGCCAAAAACATTCAGTACTTC. Encoded protein: CASSPGRSLAKNIQYF. Combining the CDR3 with reference TRBV5-1 and TRBJ2-4 gives the whole variable domain KAGVTQTPRYLIKTRGQQVTLSCSPISGHRSVSWYQQTPGQGLQFLFEYFSETQRNKGNFPGRFSGRQFSNSRSEMNVSTLELGDSALYLCASSPGRSLAKNIQYFGAGTRLSVL.

This sequence joins TRBV2 and TRBJ2-3; 11 bases are a match to TRBD2. The CDR3 consists of 15 residues. J gave up 0 bases and V 6 bases, and 2 bases lay outside the gene matches. CDR1 and CDR2 from the germline V gene are SNHLY and FYNNEI. Here the CDR3 DNA reads TGTGCCAGCAGACTAGCGGGGGCCAGCACAGATACGCAGTATTTT. This translates into CASRLAGASTDTQYF.

J is TRBJ2-1 and V is TRBV5-1; D is ambiguous. The CDR3 length is 13 residues. Trimming pared 3 bases from V and 6 bases from J, leaving 10 bases between. CDR1 and CDR2 (germline): SGHRS, YFSETQ. This CDR3 reads CASSYTLGNEQFF. The CDR3, as DNA: TGCGCCAGCAGCTACACTCTAGGCAATGAGCAGTTCTTC.

The V call is TRBV5-1, the J call TRBJ2-3, with D possibly being TRBD1 (6 bases). Trimming took 2 bases from V and 1 from J, leaving 11 bases between them. CDR1 is SGHRS, CDR2 YFSETQ, per germline. This CDR3 has 15 residues. CDR3 coding DNA: TGCGCCAGCAGCTTCCAGGGGCGCGGCACAGATACGCAGTATTTT. Translated: CASSFQGRGTDTQYF.

This clone was seen just once. The chain joins TRBV3-1 (or the pseudogene TRBV3-2) to TRBJ2-1; a weak D match, TRBD2 (6 bases). CDR3 length equals 16 residues. Germline values: CDR1 LGHDT, CDR2 YNNKEL (reference sequence). Trimming left V 4 bases short and J 7 bases short, with 20 bases between. CDR3 protein: CASSPVRAGKGNEQFF. The CDR3 nucleotides read TGTGCCAGCAGCCCAGTTCGGGCGGGAAAAGGGAATGAGCAGTTCTTC.

The chain is built from TRBV18 and TRBJ2-7; 10 bases are a match to TRBD1. The J segment lost 6 bases and the V segment lost 6 bases, leaving 2 bases of the junction unmatched. This CDR3 region has 12 residues. CDR1 is KGHSH, CDR2 LQKENI, per germline. The DNA of the CDR3 is TGTGCCAGCTCTAGGGACAGGGGCGAGCAGTACGTC. This codes for CASSRDRGEQYV.

As DNA, the CDR3 is TGTGCCAGCAGCTTCTCCAGGGGCACTGAAGCTTTCTTT. It yields the protein CASSFSRGTEAFF. The rearrangement joins TRBV7-2 to TRBJ1-1; D may be TRBD1 (6 bases). From germline, CDR1 is SGHTA and CDR2 FQGNSA. The CDR3 sequence is 13 residues long. Trimming pared 3 bases from V and 4 bases from J, leaving 9 bases between. The whole variable domain, filled in from reference TRBV7-2 and TRBJ1-1, reads GAGVSQSPSNKVTEKGKDVELRCDPISGHTALYWYRQSLGQGLEFLIYFQGNSAPDKSGLPSDRFSAERTGGSVSTLTIQRTQQEDSAVYLCASSFSRGTEAFFGQGTRLTVV.

The V gene is TRBV7-3, the J gene TRBJ2-1; TRBD2 aligns across 8 bases. In germline, CDR1 is SGHTA, CDR2 FQGTGA. This CDR3 comprises 16 residues. V trimming: 5 bases; J trimming: 2 bases; junction bases outside the gene matches: 8. The CDR3 DNA sequence: TGTGCCAGCAGCCCCGGGAGTAGCGGGACCTACAATGAGCAGTTCTTC. This encodes CASSPGSSGTYNEQFF.

There are many counts of this clone. The rearrangement links TRBV19 to TRBJ1-5, with D perhaps TRBD1 (6 bases). CDR3 size: 15 residues. V shed 10 bases and J shed 3 bases, with 19 bases lying between them. CDR1 and CDR2 from the germline V gene are LNHDA and SQIVND (reference sequence). CDR3 sequence: CATHPSTGTNQPQHF. The CDR3 DNA reads as TGTGCCACCCACCCGTCCACAGGGACCAATCAGCCCCAGCATTTT.

This clone was counted only a few times. This chain uses TRBV28 with TRBJ2-1; 15 nucleotides agree with TRBD2. CDR3 length equals 15 residues. Losses at the gene ends were 6 bases for V and 7 bases for J; bases not matched to a gene: 4. The V gene's germline CDR1 is MDHEN and CDR2 SYDVKM. CDR3 sequence (DNA): TGTGCCAGCAGAGGACTAGCGGGAGGGGAGAATGAGCAGTTCTTC. Its protein product is CASRGLAGGENEQFF. Using reference TRBV28 and TRBJ2-1 for the parts outside the CDR3, the full variable domain is DVKVTQSSRYLVKRTGEKVFLECVQDMDHENMFWYRQDPGLGLRLIYFSYDVKMKEKGDIPEGYSVSREKKERFSLILESASTNQTSMYLCASRGLAGGENEQFFGPGTRLTVL.

The chain carries TRBV14 and TRBJ1-2; 7 bases line up with TRBD1. J was trimmed by 0 bases and V by 6 bases; bases with no gene match: 7. The CDR3 has 15 residues. Per the germline V gene, CDR1 is SGHDN and CDR2 is FVKESK. CDR3 in amino acids: CASSQTGEPNYGYTF. The CDR3 DNA follows: TGTGCCAGCAGTCAAACAGGGGAACCTAACTATGGCTACACCTTC.

The chain recombines TRBV3-1 (or the pseudogene TRBV3-2) with TRBJ2-2, with D perhaps matching TRBD1 (6 bases). V was cut by 1 base and J by 1 base, with 13 bases left in between. The germline CDR1 and CDR2 sequences are LGHDT and YNNKEL (reference sequence). The CDR3 extends over 17 amino acids. CDR3 loop: CASSQGPGQLNTGELFF. For the CDR3, the DNA is TGTGCCAGCAGCCAAGGGCCGGGACAACTGAACACCGGGGAGCTGTTTTTT.

This rearrangement joins TRBV5-1 to TRBJ2-3, with 7 bases matching TRBD2. V trimming: 5 bases; J trimming: 2 bases; junction bases outside the gene matches: 11. The CDR3 length is 16 residues. Germline-derived CDR1 and CDR2 are SGHRS and YFSETQ. The CDR3 loop is CASRPGGGGFTDTQYF. The CDR3, as DNA: TGCGCCAGCAGGCCCGGCGGGGGAGGGTTCACAGATACGCAGTATTTT. The full variable domain, with the rest looked up from reference TRBV5-1 and TRBJ2-3, is KAGVTQTPRYLIKTRGQQVTLSCSPISGHRSVSWYQQTPGQGLQFLFEYFSETQRNKGNFPGRFSGRQFSNSRSEMNVSTLELGDSALYLCASRPGGGGFTDTQYFGPGTRLTVL.